This T cell receptor beta chain was recorded in a study of shared T cell receptors in the human thymus. CDR3 size: 15 residues. Per the germline V gene, CDR1 is MNHNS and CDR2 is SASEGT. V shed 5 bases, J shed 2 bases, and the junction held 7 bases outside the gene matches. Measured with immunoSEQ multiplex PCR; TCRdb has only the in-frame clones, and not every one. The sample contains around 340,000 clones, 95% of which appear only once. V is TRBV6-1 and J is TRBJ2-7; 9 bases fit TRBD1. Material: thymocytes. The clonotype was recovered from a human donor. For the CDR3, the DNA is TGTGCCAGCAGTTGTACCGGGACAGGGCCCTACGAGCAGTACTTC. It is translated as CASSCTGTGPYEQYF.